This T cell receptor beta chain came from a study of preoperative IRX-2 immunotherapy in early breast cancer. TCRdb's table, derived via immunoSEQ multiplex PCR, lists solely in-frame clones and lacks some. This table holds approximately 20,000 clones, 70% to 90% found once. The CDR3 spans 13 residues. Germline values: CDR1 MGHRA, CDR2 YSYEKL. The ends were cut back, 4 bases at V and 4 bases at J, with 10 bases in the middle. Indicated treatment: preoperative locoregional IRX-2 cytokine immunotherapy. Patients received preoperative, locoregional IRX-2 cytokine immunotherapy in a phase Ib study. This sequence originates from a human donor with breast cancer. Material: lymph node tissue, obtained after IRX-2 immunotherapy. The chain combines TRBV4-1 with TRBJ2-5; TRBD2 is a possible D gene (6 bases). CDR3 sequence: CASSRLEVETQYF. Written as DNA, the CDR3 is TGCGCCAGCAGCCGACTAGAGGTAGAGACCCAGTACTTC.